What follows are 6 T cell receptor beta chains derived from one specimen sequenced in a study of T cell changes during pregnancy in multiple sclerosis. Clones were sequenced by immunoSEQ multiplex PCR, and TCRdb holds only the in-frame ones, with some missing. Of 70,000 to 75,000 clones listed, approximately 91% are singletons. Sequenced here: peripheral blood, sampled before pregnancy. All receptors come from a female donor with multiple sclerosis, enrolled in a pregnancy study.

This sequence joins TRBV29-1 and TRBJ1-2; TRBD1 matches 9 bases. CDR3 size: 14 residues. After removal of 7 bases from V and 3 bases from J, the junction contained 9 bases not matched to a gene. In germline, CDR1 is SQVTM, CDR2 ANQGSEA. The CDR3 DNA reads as TGCAGCGGTTCGGACAGGGGAACGGACTATGGCTACACCTTC. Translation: CSGSDRGTDYGYTF.

As DNA, the CDR3 is TGCAGCGTTGACAGGGCAGAAGAGACCCAGTACTTC. Translating it yields CSVDRAEETQYF. The chain carries TRBV29-1 and TRBJ2-5; possible D gene TRBD1, 5 bases. Germline V gene lookup returns CDR1 SQVTM and CDR2 ANQGSEA. Trimming stripped 3 bases from V and 3 bases from J, with 8 bases between. This CDR3 is 12 amino acids long.

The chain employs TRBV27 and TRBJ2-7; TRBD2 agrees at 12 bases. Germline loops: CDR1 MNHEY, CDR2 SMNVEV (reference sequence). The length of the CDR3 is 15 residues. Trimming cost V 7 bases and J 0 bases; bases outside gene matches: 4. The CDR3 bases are TGTGCCAGCACGCGGACTAGCGGGACCTCCTACGAGCAGTACTTC. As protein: CASTRTSGTSYEQYF.

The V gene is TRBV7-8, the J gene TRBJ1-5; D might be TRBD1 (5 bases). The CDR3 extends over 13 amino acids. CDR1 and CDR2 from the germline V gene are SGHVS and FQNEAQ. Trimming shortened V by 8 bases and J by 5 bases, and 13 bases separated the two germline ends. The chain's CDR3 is CASSDPGDQPQHF. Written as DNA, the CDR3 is TGTGCCAGCTCGGACCCGGGGGATCAGCCCCAGCATTTT.

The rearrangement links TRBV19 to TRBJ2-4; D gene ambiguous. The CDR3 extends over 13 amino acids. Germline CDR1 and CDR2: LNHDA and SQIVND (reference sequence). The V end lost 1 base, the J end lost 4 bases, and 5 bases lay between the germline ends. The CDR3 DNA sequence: TGTGCCAGTAGTATAGGACATAAAAACATTCAGTACTTC. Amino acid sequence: CASSIGHKNIQYF.

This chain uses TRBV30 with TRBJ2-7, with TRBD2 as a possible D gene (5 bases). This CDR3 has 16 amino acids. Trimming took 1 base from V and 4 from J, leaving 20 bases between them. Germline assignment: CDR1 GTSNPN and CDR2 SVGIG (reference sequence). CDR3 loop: CAWSGSEEAVLYEQYF. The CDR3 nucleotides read TGTGCCTGGAGTGGTTCTGAAGAAGCGGTTTTATACGAGCAGTACTTC.